This T cell receptor beta chain was obtained from a study of CD8+ T cells in alopecia areata. Extracted RNA was reverse transcribed into cDNA, the sequencing template. The repertoire was sequenced with immunoSEQ multiplex PCR; TCRdb's copy has only in-frame clones and lacks some. The repertoire includes more than 150,000 clones, more than 55% of them detected once, and around 3% sits in the top ten. Treatment specified: oral pan-JAK inhibitor, 5-10 mg twice daily. As concerns this clone: Its antigen remains unidentified.

Overall study findings and caveats: Only a single nonresponder existed, so baseline CD8+ expansion links stay unclear.

The TCR sequence derives from a human donor with alopecia areata. Here the sequenced sample was CD4+ T cells sorted from blood, taken at week 4, from a patient treated with tofacitinib.

The DNA for the CDR3 is TGTGCCTGGAGTTCGGGACCTGCCACCGAGCAGTACTTC. It codes for CAWSSGPATEQYF. The V call is TRBV30, the J call TRBJ2-7, with D possibly being TRBD1 or TRBD2 (5 bases each). The CDR3 extends over 13 amino acids. Trimming pared 2 bases from V and 6 bases from J, leaving 14 bases between. Germline V gene sequence: CDR1 GTSNPN, CDR2 SVGIG (reference sequence).